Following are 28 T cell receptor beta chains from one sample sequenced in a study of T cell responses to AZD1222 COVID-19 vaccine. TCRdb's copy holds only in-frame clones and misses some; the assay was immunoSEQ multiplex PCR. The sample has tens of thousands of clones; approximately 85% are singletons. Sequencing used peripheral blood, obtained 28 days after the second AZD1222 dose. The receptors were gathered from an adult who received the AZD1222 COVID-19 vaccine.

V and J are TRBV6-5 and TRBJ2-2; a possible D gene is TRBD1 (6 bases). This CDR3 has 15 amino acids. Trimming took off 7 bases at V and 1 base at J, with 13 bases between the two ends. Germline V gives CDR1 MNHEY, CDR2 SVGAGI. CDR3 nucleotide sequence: TGTGCCAGCACCCCCGACAGGTTGAACACCGGGGAGCTGTTTTTT. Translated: CASTPDRLNTGELFF.

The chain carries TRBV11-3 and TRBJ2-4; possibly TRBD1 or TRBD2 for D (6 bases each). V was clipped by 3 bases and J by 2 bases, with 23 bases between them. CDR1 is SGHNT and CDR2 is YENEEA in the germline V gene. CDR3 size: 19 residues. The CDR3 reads CASSFLRYDRGGPKNIQYF. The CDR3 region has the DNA TGTGCCAGCAGCTTCCTCAGATACGACAGAGGGGGGCCCAAAAACATTCAGTACTTC.

CDR3: CASSLAHGGELFF. CDR3 nucleotides: TGTGCCAGCAGCTTAGCTCACGGCGGGGAGCTGTTTTTT. The chain has TRBV7-8 and TRBJ2-2; D is undetermined. V lost 0 bases and J lost 7, with 6 bases in between. The CDR3 is 13 residues long. Germline V gives CDR1 SGHVS, CDR2 FQNEAQ.

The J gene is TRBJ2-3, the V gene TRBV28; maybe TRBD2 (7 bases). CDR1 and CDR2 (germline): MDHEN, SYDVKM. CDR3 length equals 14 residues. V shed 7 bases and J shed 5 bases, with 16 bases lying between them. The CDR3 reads CASKWGGRGDTQYF. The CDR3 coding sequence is TGTGCCAGCAAGTGGGGGGGGCGAGGAGATACGCAGTATTTT.

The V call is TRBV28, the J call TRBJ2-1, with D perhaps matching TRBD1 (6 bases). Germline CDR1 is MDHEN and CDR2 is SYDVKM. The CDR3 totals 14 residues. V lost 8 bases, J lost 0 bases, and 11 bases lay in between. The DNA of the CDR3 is TGTGCCAGCGGGGACACCCTCTCCTACAATGAGCAGTTCTTC. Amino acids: CASGDTLSYNEQFF. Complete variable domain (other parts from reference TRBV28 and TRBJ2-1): DVKVTQSSRYLVKRTGEKVFLECVQDMDHENMFWYRQDPGLGLRLIYFSYDVKMKEKGDIPEGYSVSREKKERFSLILESASTNQTSMYLCASGDTLSYNEQFFGPGTRLTVL.

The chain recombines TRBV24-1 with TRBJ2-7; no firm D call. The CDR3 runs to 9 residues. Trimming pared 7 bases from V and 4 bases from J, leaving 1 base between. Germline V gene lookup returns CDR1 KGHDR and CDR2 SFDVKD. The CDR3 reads CATRYEQYV. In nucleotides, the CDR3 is TGTGCCACCAGGTACGAGCAGTACGTC.

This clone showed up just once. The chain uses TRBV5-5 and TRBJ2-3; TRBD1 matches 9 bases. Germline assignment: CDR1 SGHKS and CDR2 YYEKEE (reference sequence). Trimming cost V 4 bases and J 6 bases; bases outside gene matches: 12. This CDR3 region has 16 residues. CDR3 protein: CASSPAPGQGRDTQYF. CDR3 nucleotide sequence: TGTGCCAGCAGCCCCGCCCCAGGACAGGGGAGGGATACGCAGTATTTT.

In DNA, the CDR3 is TGTGCCAGCGGCGAAGGGGGGCAATCGAACACCGGGGAGCTGTTTTTT. This gives the protein CASGEGGQSNTGELFF. The chain joins TRBV2 to TRBJ2-2; possibly TRBD1 or TRBD2 for D (6 bases each). Trimming cost V 8 bases and J 0 bases, with 16 bases left between them. The germline gives CDR1 SNHLY, CDR2 FYNNEI. The CDR3 extends over 16 amino acids. The variable domain in full, completed from reference TRBV2 and TRBJ2-2, reads EPEVTQTPSHQVTQMGQEVILRCVPISNHLYFYWYRQILGQKVEFLVSFYNNEISEKSEIFDDQFSVERPDGSNFTLKIRSTKLEDSAMYFCASGEGGQSNTGELFFGEGSRLTVL.

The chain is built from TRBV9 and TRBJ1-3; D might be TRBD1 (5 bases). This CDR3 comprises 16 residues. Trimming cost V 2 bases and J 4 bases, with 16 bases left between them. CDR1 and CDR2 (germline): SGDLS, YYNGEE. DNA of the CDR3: TGTGCCAGCAGCGTTGATGGGGGGACTGCCGGAAACACCATATATTTT. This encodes CASSVDGGTAGNTIYF.

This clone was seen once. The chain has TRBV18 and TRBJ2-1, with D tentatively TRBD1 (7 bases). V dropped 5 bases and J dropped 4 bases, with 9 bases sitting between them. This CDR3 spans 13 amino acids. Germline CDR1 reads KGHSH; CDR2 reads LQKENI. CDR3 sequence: CASSAGQYNEQFF. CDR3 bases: TGTGCCAGCTCAGCGGGACAGTACAATGAGCAGTTCTTC. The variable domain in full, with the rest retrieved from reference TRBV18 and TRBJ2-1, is NAGVMQNPRHLVRRRGQEARLRCSPMKGHSHVYWYRQLPEEGLKFMVYLQKENIIDESGMPKERFSAEFPKEGPSILRIQQVVRGDSAAYFCASSAGQYNEQFFGPGTRLTVL.

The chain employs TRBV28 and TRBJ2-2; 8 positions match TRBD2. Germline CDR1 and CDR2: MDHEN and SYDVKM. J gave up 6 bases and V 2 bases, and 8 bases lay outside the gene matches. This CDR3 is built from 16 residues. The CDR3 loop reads CASSLRGLVGSGELFF. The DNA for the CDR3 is TGTGCCAGCAGTTTAAGGGGACTAGTGGGGTCCGGGGAGCTGTTTTTT.

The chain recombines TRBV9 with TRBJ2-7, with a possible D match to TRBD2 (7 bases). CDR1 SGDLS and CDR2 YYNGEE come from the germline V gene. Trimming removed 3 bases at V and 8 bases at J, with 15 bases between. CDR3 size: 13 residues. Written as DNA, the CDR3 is TGTGCCAGCAGCGCGGGGGGCTTTCCGCAGCAGTACTTC. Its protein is CASSAGGFPQQYF. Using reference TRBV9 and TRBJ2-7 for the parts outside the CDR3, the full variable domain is DSGVTQTPKHLITATGQRVTLRCSPRSGDLSVYWYQQSLDQGLQFLIQYYNGEERAKGNILERFSAQQFPDLHSELNLSSLELGDSALYFCASSAGGFPQQYFGPGTRLTVT.

DNA for the CDR3: TGTGCCATCAGCCCAGGGCTCTCAACTAATGAAAAACTGTTTTTT. It translates to CAISPGLSTNEKLFF. The rearrangement uses TRBV10-3 and TRBJ1-4; possibly TRBD1 for D (5 bases). Germline-derived CDR1 and CDR2 are ENHRY and SYGVKD. The CDR3 spans 15 residues. V dropped 6 bases and J dropped 0 bases, with 11 bases sitting between them.

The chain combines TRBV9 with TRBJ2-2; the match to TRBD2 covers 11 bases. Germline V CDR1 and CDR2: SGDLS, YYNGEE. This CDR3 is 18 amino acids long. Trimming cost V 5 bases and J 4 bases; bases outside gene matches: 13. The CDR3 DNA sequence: TGTGCCAGCAGGGGGGGACTAGCGGTAAACACGGGCACCGGGGAGCTGTTTTTT. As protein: CASRGGLAVNTGTGELFF.

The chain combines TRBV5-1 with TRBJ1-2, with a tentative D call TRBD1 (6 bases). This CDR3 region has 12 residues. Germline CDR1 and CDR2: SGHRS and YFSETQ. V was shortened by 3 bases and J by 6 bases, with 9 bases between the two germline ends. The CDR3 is CASSSDRDGYTF. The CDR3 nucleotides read TGCGCCAGCAGCTCGGACAGAGATGGCTACACCTTC. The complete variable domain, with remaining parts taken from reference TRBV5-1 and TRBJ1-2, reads KAGVTQTPRYLIKTRGQQVTLSCSPISGHRSVSWYQQTPGQGLQFLFEYFSETQRNKGNFPGRFSGRQFSNSRSEMNVSTLELGDSALYLCASSSDRDGYTFGSGTRLTVV.

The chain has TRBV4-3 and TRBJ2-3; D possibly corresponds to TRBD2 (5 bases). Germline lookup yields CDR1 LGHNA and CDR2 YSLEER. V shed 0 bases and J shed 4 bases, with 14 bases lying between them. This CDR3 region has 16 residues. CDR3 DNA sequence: TGCGCCAGCAGCCAAGACGGGGTAGTATCAGCAGATACGCAGTATTTT. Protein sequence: CASSQDGVVSADTQYF.

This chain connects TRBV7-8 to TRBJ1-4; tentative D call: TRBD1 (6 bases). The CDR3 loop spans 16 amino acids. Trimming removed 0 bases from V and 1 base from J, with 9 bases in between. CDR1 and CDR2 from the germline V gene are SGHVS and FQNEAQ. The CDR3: CASSLAVQGTNEKLFF. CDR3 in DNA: TGTGCCAGCAGCTTAGCTGTACAGGGAACTAATGAAAAACTGTTTTTT.

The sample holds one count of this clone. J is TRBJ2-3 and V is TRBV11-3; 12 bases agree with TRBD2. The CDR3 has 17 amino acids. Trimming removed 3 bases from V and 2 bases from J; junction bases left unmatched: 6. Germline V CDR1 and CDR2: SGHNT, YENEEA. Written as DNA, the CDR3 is TGTGCCAGCAGCTTCGGACTAGCGGGACCAAACACAGATACGCAGTATTTT. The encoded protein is CASSFGLAGPNTDTQYF.

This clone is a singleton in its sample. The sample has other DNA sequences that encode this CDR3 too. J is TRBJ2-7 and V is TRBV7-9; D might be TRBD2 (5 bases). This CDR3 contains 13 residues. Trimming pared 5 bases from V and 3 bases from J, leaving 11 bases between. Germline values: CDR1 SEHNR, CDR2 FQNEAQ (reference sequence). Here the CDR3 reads CASSLEAIYEQYV. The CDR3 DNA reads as TGTGCCAGCAGCCTGGAGGCGATCTACGAGCAGTACGTC.

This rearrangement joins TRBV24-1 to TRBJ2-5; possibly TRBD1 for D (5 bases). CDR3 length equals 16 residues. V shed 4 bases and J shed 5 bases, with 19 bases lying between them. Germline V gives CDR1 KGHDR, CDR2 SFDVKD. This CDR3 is CATSDPQGEPIETQYF. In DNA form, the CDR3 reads TGTGCCACCAGTGACCCTCAGGGTGAGCCGATCGAGACCCAGTACTTC.

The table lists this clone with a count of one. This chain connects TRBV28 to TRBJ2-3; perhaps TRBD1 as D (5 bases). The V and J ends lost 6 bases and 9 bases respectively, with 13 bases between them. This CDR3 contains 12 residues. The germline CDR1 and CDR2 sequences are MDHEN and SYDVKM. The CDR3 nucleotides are TGTGCCAGCAGCAACTCAGGGCGCACGCAGTATTTT. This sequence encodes CASSNSGRTQYF.

As DNA, the CDR3 is TGTGCCAGCAGCACAGACCCGGACAGCCTAGGTTCACCCCTCCACTTT. Protein: CASSTDPDSLGSPLHF. V gene TRBV5-4 combines with J gene TRBJ1-6; D is perhaps TRBD1 (6 bases). This CDR3 comprises 16 residues. Germline V CDR1 and CDR2: SGHNT, YYREEE (reference sequence). Trimming removed 4 bases from V and 9 bases from J, with 20 bases in between.

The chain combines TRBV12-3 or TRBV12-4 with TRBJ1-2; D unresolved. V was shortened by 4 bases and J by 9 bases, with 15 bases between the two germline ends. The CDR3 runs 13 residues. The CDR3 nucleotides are TGTGCCAGCAGTTCCCCCGAAACAGTGCGCTACACCTTC. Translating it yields CASSSPETVRYTF.

Here the CDR3 DNA reads TGTGCCAGCAGTCAGGGGTCGGGAGGCCACTCTGAAGCTTTCTTT. Amino acids: CASSQGSGGHSEAFF. The chain joins TRBV6-6 to TRBJ1-1; TRBD1 is a possible D gene (6 bases). In germline, CDR1 is MNHNY, CDR2 SVGAGI (reference sequence). CDR3 length equals 15 residues. The V gene lost 5 bases and the J gene lost 6 bases, with 19 bases spanning the gap.

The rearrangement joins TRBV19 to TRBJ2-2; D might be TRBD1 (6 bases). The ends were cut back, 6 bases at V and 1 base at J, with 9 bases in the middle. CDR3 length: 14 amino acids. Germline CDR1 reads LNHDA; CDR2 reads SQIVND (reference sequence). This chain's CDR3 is CASRIQGNTGELFF. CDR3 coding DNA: TGTGCCAGTAGAATACAGGGGAACACCGGGGAGCTGTTTTTT.

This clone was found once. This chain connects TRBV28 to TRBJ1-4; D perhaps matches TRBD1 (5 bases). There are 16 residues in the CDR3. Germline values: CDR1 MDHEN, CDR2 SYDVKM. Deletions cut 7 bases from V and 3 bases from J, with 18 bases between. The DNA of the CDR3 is TGTGCCAGCAATTGGAGCGTCAGGGTTGCTAATGAAAAACTGTTTTTT. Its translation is CASNWSVRVANEKLFF.

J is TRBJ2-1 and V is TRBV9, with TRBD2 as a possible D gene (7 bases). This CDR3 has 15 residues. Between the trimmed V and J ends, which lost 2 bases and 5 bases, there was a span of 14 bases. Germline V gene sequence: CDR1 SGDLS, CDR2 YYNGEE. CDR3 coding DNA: TGTGCCAGCAGCGTCGAGGGGGGAGGGAACAATGAGCAGTTCTTC. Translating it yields CASSVEGGGNNEQFF.

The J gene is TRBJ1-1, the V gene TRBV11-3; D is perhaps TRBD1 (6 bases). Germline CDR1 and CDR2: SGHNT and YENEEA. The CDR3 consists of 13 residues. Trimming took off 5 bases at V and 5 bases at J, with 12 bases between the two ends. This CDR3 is CASSTSGATEAFF. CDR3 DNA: TGTGCCAGCAGCACGTCAGGGGCTACTGAAGCTTTCTTT.